These 5 T cell receptor beta chains were all obtained from the same sample, sequenced in a study of T cell responses to AZD1222 COVID-19 vaccine. Libraries were prepared by immunoSEQ multiplex PCR; TCRdb keeps only in-frame clonotypes and omits some of them. The sample records about 150,000 clones, 88% being singletons. The sequencing here drew on peripheral blood, taken on day 0 of AZD1222 vaccination. These receptors all come from an adult in good health.

This chain links TRBV27 with TRBJ2-3; D remains ambiguous. This CDR3 is built from 15 residues. Germline CDR1 and CDR2: MNHEY and SMNVEV (reference sequence). Trimming took off 1 base at V and 0 bases at J, with 8 bases between the two ends. CDR3 amino acids: CASSLFRPSTDTQYF. The CDR3 bases are TGTGCCAGCAGTTTATTCAGACCTAGCACAGATACGCAGTATTTT.

The rearrangement joins TRBV7-9 to TRBJ1-5, with a tentative D call TRBD1 (6 bases). Trimming pared 4 bases from V and 3 bases from J, leaving 16 bases between. This CDR3 is 16 amino acids long. The V gene's germline CDR1 is SEHNR and CDR2 FQNEAQ (reference sequence). The CDR3 DNA reads as TGTGCCAGCAGCTCCGGGGGGACAAATATCAATCAGCCCCAGCATTTT. It encodes CASSSGGTNINQPQHF.

The V call is TRBV20-1, the J call TRBJ2-7; D is uncertain. V was cut by 3 bases and J by 0 bases, with 15 bases left in between. This CDR3 region has 15 residues. From germline, CDR1 is DFQATT and CDR2 SNEGSKA (reference sequence). DNA of the CDR3: TGCAGTGCTAGTTCCTCCGGTAAGGTCTCCTACGAGCAGTACTTC. Its translation is CSASSSGKVSYEQYF.

The chain uses TRBV29-1 and TRBJ2-1; no definite D call. Germline CDR1 SQVTM, CDR2 ANQGSEA. The V end was cut by 3 bases, the J end by 4 bases, with 13 bases between. The CDR3 runs to 14 residues. The CDR3 here is CSVDTRTTYNEQFF. As DNA, the CDR3 is TGCAGCGTTGATACAAGGACGACGTACAATGAGCAGTTCTTC.

This clone was recorded only once. The chain uses TRBV29-1 and TRBJ2-2; the D gene is possibly TRBD2 (6 bases). The CDR3 totals 13 residues. V was clipped by 7 bases and J by 5 bases, with 14 bases between them. The germline gives CDR1 SQVTM, CDR2 ANQGSEA. The CDR3 loop is CSAAGLATGELFF. The CDR3 coding sequence is TGCAGCGCCGCCGGGCTAGCGACCGGGGAGCTGTTTTTT.